This TCR beta chain derives from a study of regulatory T cells in long-lasting Graves disease. The TCR beta library used iRepertoire HTBI primers with Arm-PCR amplification of CDR3. TCRdb called the multiplex PCR reads again in MiXCR, with one record for every CDR3 protein. The repertoire includes about 310,000 distinct CDR3 sequences, around 21% of them detected once, and more than 55% sits in the top ten. The CDR3 covers 16 residues. V lost 4 bases and J 0 bases, leaving 16 bases between the germline ends. The germline V gene encodes CDR1 SGHDN and CDR2 FVKESK. As for time point: persistent/refractory GD, antithyroid drugs over 5 years with positive TRAb. PBMCs provided the RNA from which the TCR library was made.

The specimen comprised peripheral blood mononuclear cells (PBMCs), sampled when the disease was refractory, from a patient treated with antithyroid drugs. This chain joins TRBV14 and TRBJ2-7, with D perhaps matching TRBD1 (5 bases). The receptor's source is a female donor with Graves disease. The CDR3 here is CASSPSTDSFSYEQYF. CDR3 coding DNA: TGTGCCAGCAGCCCCTCTACCGACAGTTTCTCCTACGAGCAGTACTTC.